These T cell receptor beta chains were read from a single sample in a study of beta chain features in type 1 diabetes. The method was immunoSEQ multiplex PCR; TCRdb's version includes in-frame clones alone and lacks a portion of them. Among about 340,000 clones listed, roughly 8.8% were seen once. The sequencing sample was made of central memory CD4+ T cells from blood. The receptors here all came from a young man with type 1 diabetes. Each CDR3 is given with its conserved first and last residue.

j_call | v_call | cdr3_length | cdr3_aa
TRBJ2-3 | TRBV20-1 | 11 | CSLSVWDTQYF
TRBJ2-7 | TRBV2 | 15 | CASSPSGVVSYEQYF
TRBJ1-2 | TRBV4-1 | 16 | CASSQGERALNYGYTF
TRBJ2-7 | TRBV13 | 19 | CASSLGRASGGSEFYEQYF
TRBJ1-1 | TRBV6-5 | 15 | CASSYLSRGRDEAFF
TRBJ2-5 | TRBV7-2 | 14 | CASSLAPIQETQYF
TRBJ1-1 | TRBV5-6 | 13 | CASSLRGNTEAFF
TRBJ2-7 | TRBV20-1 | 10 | CSASETEQYF
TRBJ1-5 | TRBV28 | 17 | CASSWGQGIGGNQPQHF
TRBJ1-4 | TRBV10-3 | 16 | CAISTGRGSTNEKLFF
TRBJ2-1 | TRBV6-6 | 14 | CASIGTGSYNEQFF